The 9 T cell receptor beta chains below come from one sample, sequenced in a study of T cells in Graves' hyperthyroidism and ophthalmopathy. RNA transcripts served as the template for amplifying TCR beta CDR3 regions. The HTBI primer set drove a first-round RT-PCR of the TCR CDR3. TCRdb reanalysed the multiplex PCR reads using MiXCR and keeps one entry per CDR3 protein. The table includes about 570,000 distinct CDR3 sequences, 46% detected once. Sequences were obtained from peripheral blood or thyroid tissue (not recorded which). The receptors were gathered from an adult woman with Graves' disease, either hyperthyroidism or ophthalmopathy (not recorded which).

This clonotype came up a few times. V is TRBV25-1 and J is TRBJ1-6; a weak D match, TRBD1 (5 bases). Trimming took off 6 bases at V and 0 bases at J, with 12 bases between the two ends. Germline values: CDR1 MGHDK, CDR2 SYGVNS. The CDR3 is made up of 16 amino acids. The CDR3 sequence: CASSQAGSSYNSPLHF. CDR3 bases: TGTGCCAGCAGCCAAGCAGGGAGCTCCTATAATTCACCCCTCCACTTT.

Only one count was recorded for this clonotype. The chain joins TRBV5-1 to TRBJ1-6; the D is unclear. CDR1 is SGHRS and CDR2 is YFSETQ in the germline V gene. The length of the CDR3 is 15 residues. V was shortened by 0 bases and J by 6 bases, with 10 bases between the two germline ends. This chain's CDR3 is CASSLDFRSNSPLHF. CDR3 DNA sequence: TGCGCCAGCAGCTTGGACTTCAGGAGTAATTCACCCCTCCACTTT.

A few counts support this clonotype. The CDR3 is CASGPGSGNTIYF. CDR3 sequence (DNA): TGTGCCAGCGGGCCCGGCTCTGGAAACACCATATATTTT. This chain connects TRBV12-3 or TRBV12-4 to TRBJ1-3; no clear D. V was pared by 8 bases and J by 0 bases, with 8 bases between. This CDR3 has 13 amino acids.

This clonotype was observed at least ten times. The rearrangement links TRBV5-1 to TRBJ2-7; no clear D. From germline, CDR1 is SGHRS and CDR2 YFSETQ. The CDR3 has 14 amino acids. V lost 0 bases, J lost 0 bases, and 7 bases lay in between. The CDR3 DNA is TGCGCCAGCAGCTTGGGGGGTCACTCCTACGAGCAGTACTTC. The encoded protein is CASSLGGHSYEQYF.

The chain combines TRBV4-2 with TRBJ1-1, with D possibly matching TRBD1 (5 bases). In germline, CDR1 is LGHNA, CDR2 YNFKEQ. Trimming left V 3 bases short and J 8 bases short, with 13 bases between. This CDR3 has 13 amino acids. The chain's CDR3 is CASSHLDIAEAFF. In nucleotides, the CDR3 is TGTGCCAGCAGCCACCTGGACATAGCCGAAGCTTTCTTT.

This clonotype was seen only once. The V call is TRBV10-3, the J call TRBJ1-2, with D uncertain. The CDR3 covers 14 residues. Trimming took 6 bases from V and 0 from J, leaving 11 bases between them. Germline loops: CDR1 ENHRY, CDR2 SYGVKD. CDR3 amino acids: CAIRKQGSNYGYTF. The CDR3 nucleotides read TGTGCCATCAGAAAGCAAGGGTCTAACTATGGCTACACCTTC.

Comment on this clonotype: The junction and the germline gene differ at one end; a read error may be behind it. The rearrangement uses TRBV25-1 and TRBJ1-2, with TRBD1 matching over 7 bases. Germline lookup yields CDR1 MGHDK and CDR2 SYGVNS. The CDR3 covers 10 residues. The CDR3 DNA reads as TGTGCCAGCACGGGAGGGGGCGTTTACTTC. Translated: CASTGGGVYF.

This clonotype was counted at least ten times. The chain combines TRBV7-8 with TRBJ1-5; possibly TRBD1 for D (5 bases). CDR1 SGHVS and CDR2 FQNEAQ come from the germline V gene. This CDR3 has 16 amino acids. V was cut by 3 bases and J by 1 base, with 13 bases left in between. Here the CDR3 DNA reads TGTGCCAGCAGCTTCCGGGGCGCGGGGAGCAATCAGCCCCAGCATTTT. Protein product: CASSFRGAGSNQPQHF.

The chain carries TRBV5-4 and TRBJ1-5, with D possibly TRBD1 on 5 matching bases. Between the trimmed V and J ends, which lost 4 bases and 9 bases, there was a span of 20 bases. Germline V CDR1 and CDR2: SGHNT, YYREEE (reference sequence). The CDR3 is 15 amino acids. The DNA of the CDR3 is TGTGCCAGCAGCCCCGGGACTAGCGGGGGTTGGCCCCAGCATTTT. This encodes CASSPGTSGGWPQHF.